The 27 T cell receptor beta chains listed next were all sequenced from one sample in a study of T cell responses to AZD1222 COVID-19 vaccine. Only in-frame clones appear in the TCRdb table, and some are missing; sequencing was by immunoSEQ multiplex PCR. This sample has around 120,000 clones, with 92% found just once. The sample was peripheral blood, taken 28 days after the second AZD1222 dose. Receptors were obtained from an adult who received the AZD1222 COVID-19 vaccine.

The rearrangement uses TRBV5-4 and TRBJ2-5; D call uncertain. Germline CDR1 SGHNT, CDR2 YYREEE (reference sequence). The V and J ends lost 4 bases and 3 bases respectively, with 10 bases between them. The CDR3 runs 13 residues. Here the CDR3 reads CASSPSMEETQYF. The CDR3 DNA is TGTGCCAGCAGCCCCTCCATGGAAGAGACCCAGTACTTC.

The chain combines TRBV3-1 (or the pseudogene TRBV3-2) with TRBJ1-5; D remains unclear. CDR1 and CDR2 (germline): LGHDT, YNNKEL (reference sequence). CDR3 size: 12 residues. Trimming left V 7 bases short and J 2 bases short, with 6 bases between. CDR3 nucleotides: TGTGCCAGCAAGGGTGGCAATCAGCCCCAGCATTTT. Translating gives CASKGGNQPQHF.

The chain uses TRBV11-2 and TRBJ1-3; tentatively, D is TRBD1 (5 bases). The CDR3 length is 15 residues. The V and J ends lost 6 bases and 0 bases respectively, with 12 bases between them. CDR1 and CDR2 (germline): SGHAT, FQNNGV. The CDR3 protein is CASSWDRGSGNTIYF. The CDR3 DNA sequence: TGTGCCAGCAGTTGGGACCGGGGCTCTGGAAACACCATATATTTT.

The chain recombines TRBV7-8 with TRBJ2-3; 8 nucleotides agree with TRBD1. Germline V gene sequence: CDR1 SGHVS, CDR2 FQNEAQ. V shed 5 bases and J 1 base; nucleotides not matched to a gene: 14. CDR3 length: 18 amino acids. The CDR3 nucleotides are TGTGCCAGCAGCCCGGGGCGGGCGACAGGGGCTCGCACAGATACGCAGTATTTT. It yields the protein CASSPGRATGARTDTQYF. Using reference TRBV7-8 and TRBJ2-3 for the parts outside the CDR3, the full variable domain is GAGVSQSPRYKVAKRGQDVALRCDPISGHVSLFWYQQALGQGPEFLTYFQNEAQLDKSGLPSDRFFAERPEGSVSTLKIQRTQQEDSAVYLCASSPGRATGARTDTQYFGPGTRLTVL.

The chain uses TRBV7-9 and TRBJ2-1; D uncertain. Trimming shortened V by 4 bases and J by 4 bases, and 14 bases separated the two germline ends. The CDR3 sequence is 15 residues long. Germline CDR1 reads SEHNR; CDR2 reads FQNEAQ (reference sequence). CDR3 coding DNA: TGTGCCAGCAGCTCCTTACCGGAACATTACAATGAGCAGTTCTTC. This sequence encodes CASSSLPEHYNEQFF.

The table lists this clone with a count of one. The V call is TRBV2, the J call TRBJ1-1; D is unresolved. Germline V gene data show CDR1 as SNHLY and CDR2 as FYNNEI. Trimming removed 6 bases from V and 8 bases from J, with 10 bases in between. The CDR3 consists of 11 residues. CDR3 loop: CASRGTMEAFF. The CDR3 coding sequence is TGTGCCAGCAGGGGTACAATGGAAGCTTTCTTT.

The chain employs TRBV7-9 and TRBJ1-2; TRBD1 might be the D (6 bases). Trimming stripped 1 base from V and 4 bases from J, with 10 bases between. This CDR3 contains 14 residues. From germline, CDR1 is SEHNR and CDR2 FQNEAQ (reference sequence). The CDR3 spells CASSLGQVGYGYTF. The DNA for the CDR3 is TGTGCCAGCAGCTTAGGACAGGTCGGCTATGGCTACACCTTC.

The chain recombines TRBV4-2 with TRBJ1-6, with D perhaps matching TRBD1 (6 bases). This CDR3 contains 16 residues. The germline V gene has CDR1 LGHNA and CDR2 YNFKEQ. The V and J ends lost 0 bases and 7 bases respectively, with 13 bases between them. The CDR3 region has the DNA TGTGCCAGCAGCCAAGATACCGGGGGCAAGAATTCACCCCTCCACTTT. This gives the protein CASSQDTGGKNSPLHF.

The chain recombines TRBV29-1 with TRBJ1-2; unclear D gene. Trimming took 5 bases from V and 4 from J, leaving 14 bases between them. The CDR3 runs 13 residues. Germline V CDR1 and CDR2: SQVTM, ANQGSEA. The CDR3 spells CSVLTPVVYGYTF. The CDR3 coding sequence is TGCAGCGTTCTAACACCGGTGGTCTATGGCTACACCTTC.

The rearrangement joins TRBV4-3 to TRBJ1-2; TRBD1 agrees at 8 bases. Trimming removed 0 bases from V and 2 bases from J; junction bases left unmatched: 11. CDR3 length: 18 amino acids. Germline values: CDR1 LGHNA, CDR2 YSLEER. This CDR3 reads CASSQDLNTGGLNYGYTF. The CDR3 bases are TGCGCCAGCAGCCAAGATTTAAATACAGGGGGACTCAACTATGGCTACACCTTC.

V gene TRBV7-2 combines with J gene TRBJ2-7; 12 nucleotides agree with TRBD2. The CDR3 extends over 16 amino acids. With 2 bases clipped from V and 7 bases from J, the junction kept 9 bases outside the gene matches. Germline values: CDR1 SGHTA, CDR2 FQGNSA. In DNA, the CDR3 is TGTGCCAGCAGCTTACAGCTGACTAGCGGGAGCGTTGAGCAGTACTTC. Translated: CASSLQLTSGSVEQYF.

In regard to this clone: The same CDR3 also results from other DNA sequences found in this sample. This CDR3 reads CASSLVSGSYNEQFF. CDR3 in DNA: TGTGCCAGCAGCTTAGTATCCGGGTCCTACAATGAGCAGTTCTTC. The V gene is TRBV7-2, the J gene TRBJ2-1; D gene unclear. Per the germline V gene, CDR1 is SGHTA and CDR2 is FQGNSA. This CDR3 comprises 15 residues. Trimming removed 1 base at V and 1 base at J, with 8 bases between.

The chain links TRBV27 to TRBJ2-1; 12 nucleotides match TRBD1. V shed 3 bases, J shed 8 bases, and the junction held 2 bases outside the gene matches. CDR1 is MNHEY and CDR2 is SMNVEV in the germline V gene (reference sequence). The CDR3 has 14 residues. The CDR3 DNA reads TGTGCCAGCAGTTTCCGGGACAGGGGGCATGAGCAGTTCTTC. It encodes CASSFRDRGHEQFF.

The V call is TRBV11-3, the J call TRBJ2-5; 8 bases line up with TRBD1. The germline V gene encodes CDR1 SGHNT and CDR2 YENEEA. CDR3 length: 16 residues. Trimming took 5 bases from V and 1 from J; bases not matched to a gene: 9. The DNA for the CDR3 is TGTGCCAGCAGCCGTCGTCAGGGGGCGGGCCAAGAGACCCAGTACTTC. It encodes CASSRRQGAGQETQYF.

The chain combines TRBV1 with TRBJ2-7. TRBV1 is assigned pseudogene status. The CDR3 covers 13 residues. CDR3: CTSSQNGGLEQYF. For the CDR3, the DNA is TGCACCAGCAGCCAAAACGGGGGCCTGGAGCAGTACTTC.

V is TRBV7-2 and J is TRBJ2-1, with TRBD2 identical over 8 bases. In germline, CDR1 is SGHTA, CDR2 FQGNSA. V lost 2 bases to trimming and J lost 3 bases; unmatched junction nucleotides: 0. This CDR3 contains 14 residues. For the CDR3, the DNA is TGTGCCAGCAGCTTAACTAGCGGCTACAATGAGCAGTTCTTC. Translated: CASSLTSGYNEQFF.

This chain connects TRBV5-1 to TRBJ2-7; D perhaps matches TRBD2 (6 bases). The CDR3 is made up of 14 amino acids. In germline, CDR1 is SGHRS, CDR2 YFSETQ. Trimming removed 4 bases from V and 2 bases from J, with 13 bases in between. CDR3 sequence: CASSPLGGTYEQYF. CDR3 bases: TGCGCCAGCAGCCCCCTGGGAGGAACCTACGAGCAGTACTTC.

This clone was counted a few times. The chain couples TRBV6-4 to TRBJ1-6, with D possibly being TRBD1 (5 bases). From germline, CDR1 is MRHNA and CDR2 SNTAGT. The CDR3 spans 14 residues. V was clipped by 3 bases and J by 7 bases, with 10 bases between them. The CDR3 is CASSENGDNSPLHF. DNA for the CDR3: TGTGCCAGCAGTGAAAACGGGGACAATTCACCCCTCCACTTT.

The chain carries TRBV3-1 (or the pseudogene TRBV3-2) and TRBJ1-2, with TRBD1 as a possible D gene (6 bases). This CDR3 comprises 15 residues. Deletions cut 0 bases from V and 8 bases from J, with 16 bases between. Per germline, CDR1 LGHDT and CDR2 YNNKEL (reference sequence). The CDR3 loop reads CASSQDLAGAGGYTF. CDR3 in DNA: TGTGCCAGCAGCCAAGATCTGGCAGGGGCGGGCGGCTACACCTTC.

V gene TRBV9 combines with J gene TRBJ1-4, with unresolved D. CDR1 SGDLS and CDR2 YYNGEE come from the germline V gene. The V end was cut by 2 bases, the J end by 5 bases, with 10 bases between. This CDR3 spans 14 amino acids. The CDR3 protein is CASSVRSQNEKLFF. The DNA for the CDR3 is TGTGCCAGCAGCGTGAGGTCCCAGAATGAAAAACTGTTTTTT.

This chain connects TRBV30 to TRBJ1-3; TRBD1 matches at 8 bases. J lost 7 bases, V lost 1 base, and 0 bases had no gene match. This CDR3 is built from 12 residues. CDR1 and CDR2 from the germline V gene are GTSNPN and SVGIG (reference sequence). The CDR3 DNA reads as TGTGCCTGGAGTGGGACAGGGAACACCATATATTTT. Translating it yields CAWSGTGNTIYF.

The chain uses TRBV29-1 and TRBJ2-1, with 8 bases fitting TRBD2. J gave up 6 bases and V 2 bases, and 6 bases lay outside the gene matches. The CDR3 is 14 residues long. Germline CDR1 is SQVTM and CDR2 is ANQGSEA. The CDR3 sequence: CSVEKSSGPNEQFF. The CDR3 DNA reads as TGCAGCGTTGAAAAGTCTAGCGGGCCCAATGAGCAGTTCTTC.

The V and J genes are TRBV12-3 or TRBV12-4 and TRBJ2-5; D is uncertain. CDR3 length equals 13 residues. Trimming left V 4 bases short and J 2 bases short, with 8 bases between. The CDR3 DNA is TGTGCCAGCAGTTCCGGGTCACAAGAGACCCAGTACTTC. Translated: CASSSGSQETQYF.

The chain is built from TRBV7-2 and TRBJ1-4, with 7 bases that match TRBD1. The J segment lost 0 bases and the V segment lost 5 bases, leaving 6 bases of the junction unmatched. The CDR3 sequence is 16 residues long. Germline values: CDR1 SGHTA, CDR2 FQGNSA. The CDR3 here is CASSKGQRATNEKLFF. In DNA form, the CDR3 reads TGTGCCAGCAGCAAGGGACAGCGTGCAACTAATGAAAAACTGTTTTTT.

The chain couples TRBV20-1 to TRBJ2-7, with D perhaps matching TRBD2 (6 bases). Looked up from germline, CDR1 is DFQATT and CDR2 is SNEGSKA (reference sequence). V lost 3 bases and J 3 bases, leaving 6 bases between the germline ends. This CDR3 has 11 amino acids. The chain's CDR3 is CSASGGYEQYF. Written as DNA, the CDR3 is TGCAGTGCTAGCGGGGGCTACGAGCAGTACTTC.

The chain uses TRBV2 and TRBJ2-7, with a weak D call TRBD2 (6 bases). The V gene lost 6 bases and the J gene lost 4 bases, with 16 bases spanning the gap. Germline assignment: CDR1 SNHLY and CDR2 FYNNEI. The CDR3 extends over 14 amino acids. The chain's CDR3 is CASSVSGGIYEQYF. Written as DNA, the CDR3 is TGTGCCAGCAGCGTTAGCGGAGGTATTTACGAGCAGTACTTC. The full variable domain, rest sourced from reference TRBV2 and TRBJ2-7, is EPEVTQTPSHQVTQMGQEVILRCVPISNHLYFYWYRQILGQKVEFLVSFYNNEISEKSEIFDDQFSVERPDGSNFTLKIRSTKLEDSAMYFCASSVSGGIYEQYFGPGTRLTVT.

This clone was detected only a few times. The rearrangement links TRBV4-3 to TRBJ2-1, with 13 bases that match TRBD2. Germline loops: CDR1 LGHNA, CDR2 YSLEER. This CDR3 spans 15 amino acids. Trimming at V came to 4 bases and at J to 9 bases, leaving 6 bases not matched to a gene. CDR3 nucleotide sequence: TGCGCCAGCAGCCCAGGGACTAGCGGGAAATTTGAGCAGTTCTTC. Its protein is CASSPGTSGKFEQFF.